This TCR beta chain was sequenced in a study of blood T cell repertoires in COVID-19. Turning to the study itself: Acute and convalescent COVID-19 samples came from the United States, Italy and Spain. Sample material is recorded as cDNA or gDNA derived from T cells, B-cell-depleted T cells, or PBMCs.

For this clone: Other nucleotide sequences in the sample specify the same CDR3.

CDR3 size: 15 residues. V was pared by 2 bases and J by 1 base, with 12 bases between. Germline CDR1 is SGHTA and CDR2 is FQGNSA. Authors' analysis steps: Reference gene primer amplification in the assay estimated nucleated cell counts. Produced via immunoSEQ multiplex PCR; TCRdb's table is partial and in-frame only. The DNA gave D and trimming, while V, J and clone size come from that table. Of about 200,000 clones in the sample, just under 85% are singletons; the top ten hold about 6.9%. The TCR comes from a human donor with acute or convalescent COVID-19. The donor label of this sample is uncertain. The chain employs TRBV7-2 and TRBJ2-7, with D perhaps TRBD2 (6 bases). The sequenced sample was peripheral blood. Written as DNA, the CDR3 is TGTGCCAGCAGCTTATCTACAGGAGGGTCCTACGAGCAGTACTTC. It encodes CASSLSTGGSYEQYF.